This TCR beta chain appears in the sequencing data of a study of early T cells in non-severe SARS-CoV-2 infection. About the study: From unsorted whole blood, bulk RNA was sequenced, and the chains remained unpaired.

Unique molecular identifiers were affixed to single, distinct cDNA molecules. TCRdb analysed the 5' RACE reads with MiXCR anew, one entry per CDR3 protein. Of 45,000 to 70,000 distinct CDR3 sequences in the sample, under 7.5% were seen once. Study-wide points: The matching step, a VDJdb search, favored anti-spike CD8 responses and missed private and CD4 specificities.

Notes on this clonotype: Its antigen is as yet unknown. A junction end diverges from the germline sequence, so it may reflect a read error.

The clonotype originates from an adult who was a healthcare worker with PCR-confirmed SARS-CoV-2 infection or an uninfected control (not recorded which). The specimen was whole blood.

The CDR3 nucleotides read TGTGCCACCAGTCGTGCAACTAATGAAAAACTGTTTTTT. It encodes CATSRATNEKLFF. This chain connects TRBV6-6 to TRBJ1-4, with unresolved D. CDR1 is MNHNY, CDR2 SVGAGI, per germline (reference sequence). This CDR3 region has 13 residues.